This entry lists 10 T cell receptor beta chains sequenced from one sample in a study of T-cell memory formation after mild COVID-19. TCRdb re-called the 5' RACE reads through MiXCR, storing one row per CDR3 protein. The sample includes tens of thousands of distinct CDR3 sequences, approximately 13% of them seen just once. Source material: PBMCs or a T cell subset sorted from them (not recorded which). These receptors originate from an adult woman who had mild COVID-19 (a few samples of this study predate the infection). Cell type and time point are not known.

This clonotype was detected only a few times. J is TRBJ2-7 and V is TRBV20-1, with a possible D match to TRBD2 (6 bases). The CDR3 is 14 residues long. Germline-derived CDR1 and CDR2 are DFQATT and SNEGSKA (reference sequence). V shed 0 bases and J shed 6 bases, with 15 bases lying between them. CDR3 DNA sequence: TGCAGTGCTAGAGATGCGGGGATAGGTTCCGAGCAGTACTTC. Its translation: CSARDAGIGSEQYF.

This clonotype turned up a few times. The chain couples TRBV5-5 to TRBJ2-3; D tentatively fits TRBD1 or TRBD2 (5 bases each). V was cut by 4 bases and J by 4 bases, with 13 bases left in between. The CDR3 has 14 amino acids. Looked up from germline, CDR1 is SGHKS and CDR2 is YYEKEE (reference sequence). CDR3 bases: TGTGCCAGCAGCCTGGGACCCGGTCCAGATACGCAGTATTTT. This encodes CASSLGPGPDTQYF.

This clonotype has more than one count but fewer than ten. CDR3 sequence: CASSQTGGRIVSGANVLTF. The CDR3 DNA reads as TGTGCCAGCAGCCAAACCGGGGGCAGGATCGTCTCTGGGGCCAACGTCCTGACTTTC. The V and J genes are TRBV9 and TRBJ2-6; TRBD1 or TRBD2 may be the D gene (6 bases each). CDR1 is SGDLS, CDR2 YYNGEE, per germline. The CDR3 covers 19 residues. Trimming took 4 bases from V and 0 from J, leaving 20 bases between them.

This clonotype has only a few counts. This chain connects TRBV4-1 to TRBJ2-7; D call uncertain. CDR1 and CDR2 from the germline V gene are MGHRA and YSYEKL. Trimming removed 2 bases from V and 1 base from J, with 9 bases in between. This CDR3 contains 14 residues. CDR3 sequence (DNA): TGCGCCAGCAGCCAATACGTCGGATCCTACGAGCAGTACTTC. The encoded protein is CASSQYVGSYEQYF.

A few counts support this clonotype. The chain links TRBV24-1 to TRBJ2-7; 8 bases agree with TRBD1. V lost 9 bases, J lost 2 bases, and 8 bases stayed unmatched. The CDR3 runs 14 residues. CDR1 and CDR2 (germline): KGHDR, SFDVKD. The CDR3, as DNA: TGTGCCACCGCCGACCCGGACAGGGCCTACGAGCAGTACTTC. This codes for CATADPDRAYEQYF.

The V gene is TRBV7-3, the J gene TRBJ2-4, with TRBD1 matching over 9 bases. With V trimmed by 5 bases and J by 7 bases, 9 bases remained unmatched. Germline assignment: CDR1 SGHTA and CDR2 FQGTGA. The CDR3 totals 15 residues. This CDR3 is CASSVTGGVGNIQYF. CDR3 sequence (DNA): TGTGCCAGCAGCGTTACAGGGGGCGTCGGGAACATTCAGTACTTC.

The genes are TRBV7-8 and TRBJ2-3, with 11 bases lining up with TRBD2. The CDR3 extends over 20 amino acids. V was pared by 2 bases and J by 2 bases, with 15 bases of the junction left unmatched. Germline assignment: CDR1 SGHVS and CDR2 FQNEAQ. CDR3 bases: TGTGCCAGCAGCTTATGGCTAGCGGGGGGTTATATACCCCCCACAGATACGCAGTATTTT. Its translation: CASSLWLAGGYIPPTDTQYF.

The chain uses TRBV5-6 and TRBJ2-7; 7 nucleotides agree with TRBD2. V trimming: 6 bases; J trimming: 4 bases; junction bases outside the gene matches: 7. The CDR3 contains 13 residues. In germline, CDR1 is SGHDT, CDR2 YYEEEE. This chain's CDR3 is CASTLGGKYEQYF. CDR3 sequence (DNA): TGTGCCAGCACCCTGGGGGGGAAGTACGAGCAGTACTTC.

This CDR3 is CASSLGLAPYEQYF. The CDR3 nucleotides read TGTGCCAGCAGTCTAGGACTAGCTCCCTACGAGCAGTACTTC. V usage is TRBV9 and J usage is TRBJ2-7, with TRBD2 identical over 8 bases. Germline CDR1 SGDLS, CDR2 YYNGEE. The CDR3 runs to 14 residues. V shed 5 bases and J 2 bases; nucleotides not matched to a gene: 6.

The genes are TRBV29-1 and TRBJ1-3; 7 positions agree with TRBD1. The CDR3 runs 13 residues. After removal of 7 bases from V and 6 bases from J, the junction contained 9 bases not matched to a gene. The germline CDR1 and CDR2 sequences are SQVTM and ANQGSEA. Here the CDR3 reads CSAETGRANTIYF. CDR3 sequence (DNA): TGCAGCGCCGAGACAGGGCGAGCAAACACCATATATTTT.